Given below is one T cell receptor beta chain in context. What it binds is not known. This same CDR3 is encoded by further DNA sequences in the sample. The sample is drawn from a study of CD8+ T cells in alopecia areata. Study-level results: Lesional scalp, notably in alopecia totalis/universalis, had clonality above that of normal scalp. Sequenced scalp T cells also include alphabeta T cells resident in normal skin.

Trimming pared 0 bases from V and 4 bases from J, leaving 9 bases between. This CDR3 is built from 13 residues. The V gene's germline CDR1 is GTSNPN and CDR2 SVGIG (reference sequence). The authors extracted RNA and reverse transcribed it into cDNA as the sequencing template. Clones were sequenced by immunoSEQ multiplex PCR, and TCRdb holds only the in-frame ones, with some missing. This sample yields approximately 180,000 clones, of which almost 65% are seen a single time; 1.7% belongs to the top ten. This sequence originates from a human donor with alopecia areata. This material consisted of CD4+ T cells sorted from blood, taken at week 0. The chain recombines TRBV30 with TRBJ1-2; D is undetermined. CDR3 sequence reads: CAWSVQDRYGYTF. In nucleotides, the CDR3 is TGTGCCTGGAGTGTCCAGGACCGCTATGGCTACACCTTC. The variable domain in full, with the rest retrieved from reference TRBV30 and TRBJ1-2, is SQTIHQWPATLVQPVGSPLSLECTVEGTSNPNLYWYRQAAGRGLQLLFYSVGIGQISSEVPQNLSASRPQDRQFILSSKKLLLSDSGFYLCAWSVQDRYGYTFGSGTRLTVV.